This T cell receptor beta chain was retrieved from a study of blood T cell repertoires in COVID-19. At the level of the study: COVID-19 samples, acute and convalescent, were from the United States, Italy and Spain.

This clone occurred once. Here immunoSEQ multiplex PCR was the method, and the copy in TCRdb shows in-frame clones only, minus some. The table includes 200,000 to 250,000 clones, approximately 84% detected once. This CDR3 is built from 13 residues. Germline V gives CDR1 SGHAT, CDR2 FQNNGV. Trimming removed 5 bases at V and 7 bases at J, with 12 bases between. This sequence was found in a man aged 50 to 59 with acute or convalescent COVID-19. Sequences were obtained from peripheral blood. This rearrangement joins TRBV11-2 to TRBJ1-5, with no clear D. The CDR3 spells CASSPGTAQPQHF. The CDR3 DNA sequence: TGTGCCAGCAGCCCGGGTACGGCCCAGCCCCAGCATTTT.